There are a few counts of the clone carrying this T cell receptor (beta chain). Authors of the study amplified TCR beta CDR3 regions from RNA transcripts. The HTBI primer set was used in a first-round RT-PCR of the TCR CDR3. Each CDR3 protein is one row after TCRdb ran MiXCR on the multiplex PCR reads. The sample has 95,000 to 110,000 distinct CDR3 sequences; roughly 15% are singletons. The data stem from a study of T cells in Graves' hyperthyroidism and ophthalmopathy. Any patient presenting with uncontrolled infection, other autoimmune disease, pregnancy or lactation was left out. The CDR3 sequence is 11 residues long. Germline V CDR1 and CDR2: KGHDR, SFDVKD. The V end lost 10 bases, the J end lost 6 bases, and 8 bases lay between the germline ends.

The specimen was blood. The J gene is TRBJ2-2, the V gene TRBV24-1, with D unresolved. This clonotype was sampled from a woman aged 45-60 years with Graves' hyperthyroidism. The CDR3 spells CATGRAGELFF. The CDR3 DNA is TGTGCCACTGGAAGGGCCGGGGAGCTGTTTTTT.